Listed below are T cell receptor beta chains from one sample, sequenced in a study of memory CD4+ T cells and cytomegalovirus serostatus. Only in-frame clones appear in the TCRdb table, and some are missing; sequencing was by immunoSEQ multiplex PCR. The sample lists more than 40,000 clones, 75% to 85% occurring once. Sequencing was carried out using memory CD4+ T cells from blood. These receptor sequences come from an adult in good health and CMV-seronegative. The CDR3 runs from the conserved cysteine through the conserved F or W. Not every row has a clone size; where given, it reads once, few, many or a size class.

14 TRBV25-1 . CASSLGRGWSPLHF
15 TRBV4-1 . CASSPGLAGTYEQYF
14 TRBV9 . CASSPWTVNTEAFF
15 TRBV11-1 . CASSIRQGAGTEAFF
15 TRBV28 few CASSPFGLAKNIQYF
12 TRBV9 . CASSVVNGELFF
17 TRBV4-3 . CASSQGVGSGRAYEQYF
14 TRBV7-2 . CASSWASTPDEQYF
14 TRBV6-5 . CASSNPRVGSPLHF
13 TRBV4-3 . CASSPMGDQPQHF
15 TRBV5-1 . CASSQGQGRRTEAFF
16 TRBV18 . CASSPLVTGGQDTQYF
16 TRBV5-4 . CASSSGQGAGANVLTF
15 TRBV11-2 . CASSPRTGAGDTQYF
12 TRBV11-3 . CASSPTNQPQHF
13 TRBV30 medium-sized CAWTGLDSYEQYF
14 TRBV6-6 . CASSRGRGVEKLFF
17 TRBV11-2 . CASSLGTWGRRDTEAFF
13 TRBV10-2 few CASQGQMNTEAFF
15 TRBV19 . CASSSGPATNEKLFF
16 TRBV15 . CATSRGLNTGAYEQYF
17 TRBV19 once CASTGTAFSYSNQPQHF
17 TRBV28 . CASSSHLGTSGGGEQYF
15 TRBV9 once CASSVAPSSYNEQFF
17 TRBV27 . CASSLFGTGGATAGYTF
19 TRBV5-1 . CASSWGSGTGANSGNTIYF
13 TRBV11-2 few CASRPLRDSEQFF
15 TRBV5-1 . CASSKSLAGYYEQYF
15 TRBV7-3 . CASSPEGRSGETQYF
13 TRBV30 . CAWSRQGSEKLFF
14 TRBV30 once CASSSSGVNTEAFF
13 TRBV27 . CASSPFGSYEQYF
14 TRBV11-3 . CASSLTSGAETQYF
16 TRBV5-8 . CASSFRTGTNTGELFF
14 TRBV27 . CASSSDSALYGYTF
13 TRBV28 . CASKTSGEDTQYF
17 TRBV27 . CASSLFGLDMSNQPQHF
14 TRBV29-1 . CSVDEGNGANVLTF
13 TRBV5-6 once CASTIQGIGGYTF
12 TRBV5-6 . CASSLGGGVRLF
13 TRBV2 . CASHYSAGTEAFF
14 TRBV30 . CAWSTAGGWNEQFF
16 TRBV28 . CASSLRLLAGTDTQYF